The rows below give T cell receptor beta chains drawn from one sample of a study of regulatory T cells in long-lasting Graves disease. TCRdb re-called the multiplex PCR reads with MiXCR, one entry per CDR3 protein. Of hundreds of thousands of distinct CDR3 sequences in the sample, about 16% were seen once. These data were also reused for a study on T cells in Graves' hyperthyroidism and ophthalmopathy.

Sequencing was performed on peripheral blood mononuclear cells (PBMCs), taken at new diagnosis, from a patient treated with antithyroid drugs. The source is a woman aged 40-65 years with Graves disease. The CDR3 runs from the conserved cysteine through the conserved F or W. A D gene is named only where the DNA matches it firmly. Size is omitted from some rows. Given values are once, few, many or a class for expanded clones.

clone size,V gene,D gene,J gene,CDR3 protein,CDR3 DNA
-,TRBV3-1,-,TRBJ2-7,CASSQDLQGGEQYF,TGTGCCAGCAGCCAAGACCTACAGGGTGGCGAGCAGTACTTC
many,TRBV19,-,TRBJ1-4,CASSIQGVWQEKLFF,TGTGCCAGTAGTATTCAGGGAGTGTGGCAAGAAAAACTGTTTTTT
many,TRBV28,-,TRBJ2-7,CASNARGGTSYEQYF,TGTGCCAGCAATGCGAGAGGGGGGACCTCCTACGAGCAGTACTTC
many,TRBV3-1,-,TRBJ2-2,CASSLNDRVRANTGELFF,TGTGCCAGCAGCCTCAACGACAGAGTAAGAGCTAACACCGGGGAGCTGTTTTTT
many,TRBV15,-,TRBJ2-7,CATSRGGDQYF,TGTGCCACCAGCAGAGGCGGGGACCAGTACTTC
many,TRBV10-3,-,TRBJ1-1,CAIKQHGGLMNTEAFF,TGTGCCATCAAACAACATGGGGGTCTCATGAACACTGAAGCTTTCTTT
many,TRBV28,TRBD1,TRBJ1-3,CASSRPGQVRSGNTIYF,TGTGCCAGCAGTCGACCGGGACAGGTCCGCTCTGGAAACACCATATATTTT
many,TRBV6-5,TRBD2,TRBJ2-5,CASSYPTSGGQETQYF,TGTGCCAGCAGTTATCCGACTAGCGGGGGACAAGAGACCCAGTACTTC
many,TRBV3-1,-,TRBJ1-2,CASRPRQGIPGYTF,TGTGCCAGCAGGCCACGCCAGGGGATCCCTGGCTACACCTTC
few,TRBV6-5,-,TRBJ2-2,CASSYSVGGELFF,TGTGCCAGCAGTTACTCGGTGGGCGGGGAGCTGTTTTTT
few,TRBV6-1,-,TRBJ1-3,CASSGVSPWAGNTIYF,TGTGCCAGCAGTGGGGTCAGCCCCTGGGCTGGAAACACCATATATTTT
few,TRBV19,TRBD1,TRBJ2-1,CASKTGSSYNEQFF,TGTGCCAGTAAGACAGGGAGCTCCTACAATGAGCAGTTCTTC
-,TRBV7-9,-,TRBJ2-1,CASSLRADDSYNEQFF,TGTGCCAGCAGCTTACGGGCGGACGACTCCTACAATGAGCAGTTCTTC
-,TRBV6-2/TRBV6-3,TRBD1,TRBJ1-2,CASSYLAGQGNYGYTF,TGTGCCAGCAGTTACCTCGCGGGACAGGGGAACTATGGCTACACCTTC
few,TRBV9,TRBD1,TRBJ1-2,CASSIWTGGKDNYGYTF,TGTGCCAGCAGCATATGGACAGGGGGCAAGGATAACTATGGCTACACCTTC
-,TRBV29-1,TRBD2,TRBJ2-5,CSVDLAGGRYQETQYF,TGCAGCGTTGATCTAGCGGGGGGACGGTACCAAGAGACCCAGTACTTC
many,TRBV11-2,TRBD1,TRBJ2-2,CASSAPGQGSHTGELFF,TGTGCCAGCAGCGCTCCGGGACAGGGCTCGCACACCGGGGAGCTGTTTTTT
-,TRBV29-1,-,TRBJ2-1,CSVELGGLNEQFF,TGCAGCGTTGAACTTGGGGGCCTGAATGAGCAGTTCTTC
many,TRBV28,-,TRBJ2-5,CASSLWPPGHGQETQYF,TGTGCCAGCAGTTTATGGCCCCCAGGACACGGCCAAGAGACCCAGTACTTC
-,TRBV29-1,-,TRBJ1-2,CSVDGQGPSGGYTF,TGCAGCGTTGATGGGCAGGGCCCTTCGGGCGGCTACACCTTC
many,TRBV12-3/TRBV12-4,TRBD2,TRBJ2-5,CASSPPRLAGAGQETQYF,TGTGCCAGCAGTCCCCCTCGACTAGCGGGGGCGGGTCAAGAGACCCAGTACTTC
many,TRBV20-1,TRBD2,TRBJ2-7,CSARRPSGGLYEQYF,TGCAGTGCTAGGCGCCCTAGCGGGGGCCTTTACGAGCAGTACTTC
few,TRBV5-1,TRBD2,TRBJ2-1,CASSLLSVASGYNEQFF,TGCGCCAGCAGCTTGCTAAGTGTTGCTAGCGGATACAATGAGCAGTTCTTC
many,TRBV6-5,-,TRBJ1-1,CASSYRGGDAFF,TGTGCCAGCAGTTACCGGGGAGGGGACGCTTTCTTT
few,TRBV10-1,-,TRBJ1-5,CASSESPGGPQHF,TGCGCCAGCAGTGAGTCCCCAGGTGGGCCCCAGCATTTT
few,TRBV2,-,TRBJ2-5,CASRADRPVETQYF,TGTGCCAGCAGAGCAGACAGGCCGGTGGAGACCCAGTACTTC
few,TRBV6-1,TRBD1,TRBJ2-3,CASRRDRDADTQYF,TGTGCCAGCAGAAGGGACAGGGACGCAGATACGCAGTATTTT
-,TRBV7-3,TRBD1,TRBJ1-2,CASSQTGTPGDGYTF,TGTGCCAGCAGTCAGACAGGGACCCCAGGAGATGGCTACACCTTC
-,TRBV19,-,TRBJ1-2,CASSIGNNYGYTF,TGTGCCAGTAGTATAGGGAATAACTATGGCTACACCTTC
many,TRBV3-1,-,TRBJ2-4,CASSQKGGRDIQYF,TGTGCCAGCAGCCAAAAAGGAGGCCGGGACATTCAGTACTTC
few,TRBV5-6,-,TRBJ2-3,CASSLSGITDTQYF,TGTGCCAGCAGCTTGTCGGGGATCACAGATACGCAGTATTTT
few,TRBV9,-,TRBJ2-5,CASSVGGAFRETQYF,TGTGCCAGCAGCGTTGGTGGGGCTTTTCGAGAGACCCAGTACTTC
-,TRBV29-1,-,TRBJ1-1,CSVVSGAEAFF,TGCAGCGTTGTATCAGGTGCTGAAGCTTTCTTT
many,TRBV2,-,TRBJ1-5,CASSGTASNQPQHF,TGCGCCAGCAGTGGTACCGCGAGCAATCAGCCCCAGCATTTT
-,TRBV10-3,TRBD1,TRBJ1-2,CAISEFGQAVLYGYTF,TGTGCCATCAGTGAGTTTGGACAGGCGGTCCTCTATGGCTACACCTTC